The 8 T cell receptor beta chains below were found in one sample sequenced in a study of blood T cell repertoires in COVID-19. Produced via immunoSEQ multiplex PCR; TCRdb's table is partial and in-frame only. This sample has approximately 430,000 clones, with 86% found just once. The sample taken for sequencing was peripheral blood. Receptor source: a woman in her 30s with active or convalescent COVID-19.

The V call is TRBV4-1, the J call TRBJ1-6; D is ambiguous. Germline lookup yields CDR1 MGHRA and CDR2 YSYEKL. CDR3 size: 15 residues. V was clipped by 1 base and J by 5 bases, with 9 bases between them. CDR3 coding DNA: TGCGCCAGCAGCCAAGCGACTCTTGATAATTCACCCCTCCACTTT. Its translation is CASSQATLDNSPLHF.

The chain joins TRBV18 to TRBJ2-5; 12 bases map to TRBD2. The CDR3 is 15 residues long. V was pared by 6 bases and J by 5 bases, with 7 bases of the junction left unmatched. Germline V gene lookup returns CDR1 KGHSH and CDR2 LQKENI. This chain's CDR3 is CASSVTSGGEETQYF. As DNA, the CDR3 is TGTGCCAGCTCCGTGACTAGCGGGGGCGAGGAGACCCAGTACTTC.

The V call is TRBV6-1, the J call TRBJ1-1; TRBD1 aligns across 7 bases. Unmatched junction bases numbered 5, after V lost 3 bases and J lost 1 base. CDR3 length equals 15 residues. From germline, CDR1 is MNHNS and CDR2 SASEGT. As DNA, the CDR3 is TGTGCCAGCAGTGATATATGGACAGGGAACACTGAAGCTTTCTTT. It encodes CASSDIWTGNTEAFF.

The CDR3 reads CASRPRAGADYGYTF. DNA of the CDR3: TGTGCCAGCAGACCCCGTGCTGGGGCGGACTATGGCTACACCTTC. The chain uses TRBV27 and TRBJ1-2; perhaps TRBD1 as D (5 bases). Germline CDR1 is MNHEY and CDR2 is SMNVEV (reference sequence). V was trimmed by 6 bases and J by 3 bases, leaving 17 bases between them. The CDR3 is 15 amino acids.

This sequence joins TRBV7-9 and TRBJ1-5, with TRBD1 matching over 8 bases. The CDR3 loop spans 18 amino acids. Trimming removed 4 bases from V and 0 bases from J; junction bases left unmatched: 11. Germline V lookup: CDR1 SEHNR, CDR2 FQNEAQ (reference sequence). The CDR3 spells CASSSEQGGSYSNQPQHF. The CDR3 DNA is TGTGCCAGCAGCTCAGAACAGGGGGGGAGTTATAGCAATCAGCCCCAGCATTTT.

This rearrangement joins TRBV24-1 to TRBJ2-7; a weak D match, TRBD1 (7 bases). Trimming stripped 4 bases from V and 9 bases from J, with 12 bases between. The CDR3 extends over 12 amino acids. Germline V gives CDR1 KGHDR, CDR2 SFDVKD. CDR3 nucleotide sequence: TGTGCCACCAGTGACGGAGGGGACAGGCAGTACTTC. Its protein is CATSDGGDRQYF.

This chain uses TRBV10-3 with TRBJ2-3; D unclear. V was cut by 10 bases and J by 2 bases, with 10 bases left in between. Germline V gene sequence: CDR1 ENHRY, CDR2 SYGVKD. The CDR3 is made up of 12 amino acids. Here the CDR3 reads CATSKNTDTQYF. For the CDR3, the DNA is TGTGCCACCAGCAAAAACACAGATACGCAGTATTTT.

This clone appeared once. The chain carries TRBV7-8 and TRBJ1-2, with D hard to call. The germline gives CDR1 SGHVS, CDR2 FQNEAQ. There are 14 residues in the CDR3. V lost 2 bases to trimming and J lost 8 bases, with 15 bases between them. CDR3 sequence: CASSLTPRGTGYTF. The CDR3 nucleotides read TGTGCCAGCAGCTTAACTCCTCGGGGAACAGGCTACACCTTC. Supplemented by reference TRBV7-8 and TRBJ1-2, the full variable domain reads GAGVSQSPRYKVAKRGQDVALRCDPISGHVSLFWYQQALGQGPEFLTYFQNEAQLDKSGLPSDRFFAERPEGSVSTLKIQRTQQEDSAVYLCASSLTPRGTGYTFGSGTRLTVV.